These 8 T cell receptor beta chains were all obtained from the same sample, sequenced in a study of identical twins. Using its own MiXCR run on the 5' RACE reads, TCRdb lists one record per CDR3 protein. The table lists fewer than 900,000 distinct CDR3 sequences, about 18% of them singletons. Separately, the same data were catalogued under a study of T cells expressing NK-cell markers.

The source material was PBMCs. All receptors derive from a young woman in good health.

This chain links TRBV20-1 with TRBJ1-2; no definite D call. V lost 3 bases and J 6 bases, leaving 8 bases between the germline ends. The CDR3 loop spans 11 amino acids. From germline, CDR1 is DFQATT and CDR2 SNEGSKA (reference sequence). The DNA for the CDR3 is TGCAGTGCTAGCCGGCAGAATGGCTACACCTTC. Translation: CSASRQNGYTF.

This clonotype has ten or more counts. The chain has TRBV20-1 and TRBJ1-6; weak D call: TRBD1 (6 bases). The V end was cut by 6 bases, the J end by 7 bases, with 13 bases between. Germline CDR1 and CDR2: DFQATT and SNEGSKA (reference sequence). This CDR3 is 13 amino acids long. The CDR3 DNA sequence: TGCAGTGCCATGGACAGACAGAATTCACCCCTCCACTTT. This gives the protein CSAMDRQNSPLHF.

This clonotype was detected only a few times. Here the CDR3 DNA reads TGCGCCAGCAGCCAAGAAGGGTTCTCTGAGCTGTTTTTT. Translating gives CASSQEGFSELFF. V gene TRBV4-3 combines with J gene TRBJ2-2; D remains unclear. The ends were cut back, 0 bases at V and 11 bases at J, with 10 bases in the middle. The CDR3 length is 13 residues. In germline, CDR1 is LGHNA, CDR2 YSLEER.

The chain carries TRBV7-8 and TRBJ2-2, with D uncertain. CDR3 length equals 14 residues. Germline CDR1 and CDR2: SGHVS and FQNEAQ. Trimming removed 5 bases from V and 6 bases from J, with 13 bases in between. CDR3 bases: TGTGCCAGCAGCCCCCACGAGTCCCCCGGGGAGCTGTTTTTT. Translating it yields CASSPHESPGELFF.

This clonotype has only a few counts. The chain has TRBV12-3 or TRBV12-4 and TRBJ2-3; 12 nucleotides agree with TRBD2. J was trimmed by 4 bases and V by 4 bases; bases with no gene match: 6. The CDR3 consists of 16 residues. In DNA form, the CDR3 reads TGTGCCAGCAGTTCCCTAGCGGGGGGGTTTGCAGATACGCAGTATTTT. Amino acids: CASSSLAGGFADTQYF.

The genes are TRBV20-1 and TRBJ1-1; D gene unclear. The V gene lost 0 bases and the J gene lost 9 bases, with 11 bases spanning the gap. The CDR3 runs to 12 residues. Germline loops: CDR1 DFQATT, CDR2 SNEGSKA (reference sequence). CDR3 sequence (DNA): TGCAGTGCTAGAGATCAGGAAGCCCAAGCTTTCTTT. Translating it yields CSARDQEAQAFF.

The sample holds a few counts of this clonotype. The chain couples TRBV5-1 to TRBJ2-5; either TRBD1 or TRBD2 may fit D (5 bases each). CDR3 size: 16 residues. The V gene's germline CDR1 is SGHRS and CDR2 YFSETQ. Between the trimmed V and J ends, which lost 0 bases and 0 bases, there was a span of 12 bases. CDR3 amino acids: CASSLVGTDYQETQYF. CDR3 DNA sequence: TGCGCCAGCAGCTTGGTCGGGACGGATTACCAAGAGACCCAGTACTTC.

Written as DNA, the CDR3 is TGTGCCAGCAGCGTAGATGGCACAGATACGCAGTATTTT. It codes for CASSVDGTDTQYF. The chain joins TRBV9 to TRBJ2-3, with D hard to call. V shed 0 bases and J shed 1 base, with 3 bases lying between them. This CDR3 contains 13 residues. Germline-derived CDR1 and CDR2 are SGDLS and YYNGEE.